A selection of T cell receptor beta chains follows, all from one sample in a study of blood T cell repertoires in COVID-19. Sequencing was performed with immunoSEQ multiplex PCR; in TCRdb, only in-frame clones are kept and a portion is missing. The table has 200,000 to 300,000 clones, roughly 84% seen once; the top ten hold around 2.5%. The sequenced sample consisted of peripheral blood. The receptor source for this set is a man aged 35 to 55 who had recovered from COVID-19. CDR3s include the opening cysteine and the closing phenylalanine or tryptophan. The D gene is left open where the match is weak. Rows may omit the clone size; those that give it use once, few, many or a size class.

d_call	clone_size	cdr3_length	v_call	j_call	cdr3_aa	cdr3_nt
.	.	12	TRBV11-2	TRBJ2-1	CASSSEAYEQFF	TGTGCCAGCAGCTCTGAAGCATATGAGCAGTTCTTC
.	few	16	TRBV19	TRBJ1-2	CASSIDVRRQEKGYTF	TGTGCCAGTAGTATAGATGTGCGGAGGCAAGAGAAAGGCTACACCTTC
.	.	13	TRBV5-1	TRBJ2-3	CASTSVLTDTQYF	TGCGCCAGCACATCGGTCCTCACAGATACGCAGTATTTT
.	.	15	TRBV10-1	TRBJ2-7	CASSESIGGLNEQYF	TGCGCCAGCAGTGAGTCGATCGGGGGGCTCAACGAGCAGTACTTC
TRBD1	.	13	TRBV30	TRBJ2-1	CAWSGQAYNEQFF	TGTGCCTGGAGCGGACAGGCTTACAATGAGCAGTTCTTC
TRBD1	.	17	TRBV9	TRBJ1-3	CASSAYMGQGAGNTIYF	TGTGCCAGCAGCGCCTATATGGGACAGGGTGCTGGAAACACCATATATTTT
.	.	14	TRBV18	TRBJ2-1	CASSLRTVGNEQFF	TGTGCCAGCTCACTACGGACAGTGGGGAATGAGCAGTTCTTC
TRBD2	.	15	TRBV4-1	TRBJ2-5	CASSQEVAGGETQYF	TGCGCCAGCAGCCAAGAGGTAGCGGGGGGTGAGACCCAGTACTTC
TRBD2	.	15	TRBV4-3	TRBJ2-7	CASSQTLAGFYEQYF	TGCGCCAGCAGCCAAACACTAGCGGGTTTCTACGAGCAGTACTTC
.	.	15	TRBV28	TRBJ2-7	CASSLSGSSDYEQYF	TGTGCCAGCAGTTTAAGCGGGTCATCTGACTACGAGCAGTACTTC
TRBD2	once	14	TRBV11-2	TRBJ2-2	CASSFSGSTGELFF	TGTGCCAGCAGCTTTAGCGGGAGTACCGGGGAGCTGTTTTTT
.	.	15	TRBV5-5	TRBJ1-6	CASSGRTGDYSPLHF	TGTGCCAGCAGCGGAAGAACAGGTGACTATTCACCCCTCCACTTT
.	.	13	TRBV9	TRBJ1-1	CASREGLDTEAFF	TGTGCCAGCAGGGAGGGACTTGACACTGAAGCTTTCTTT
.	.	13	TRBV10-3	TRBJ2-1	CAISEASLNEQFF	TGTGCCATCAGTGAGGCTAGCCTCAATGAGCAGTTCTTC
.	.	16	TRBV9	TRBJ2-5	CASSAGQLGRGETQYF	TGTGCCAGCAGCGCCGGACAGTTAGGGAGAGGAGAGACCCAGTACTTC
TRBD1	.	14	TRBV11-2	TRBJ2-3	CASSLETGADTQYF	TGTGCCAGCAGCTTAGAAACAGGGGCAGATACGCAGTATTTT
.	.	14	TRBV11-2	TRBJ2-7	CASSLDFYSYEQYF	TGTGCCAGCAGCTTAGATTTTTACTCCTACGAGCAGTACTTC
.	.	14	TRBV2	TRBJ1-1	CASTEPGSRGEAFF	TGTGCCAGCACCGAACCCGGGTCTCGGGGTGAAGCTTTCTTT
.	.	14	TRBV7-9	TRBJ1-1	CASSLALGNTEAFF	TGTGCCAGCAGCTTAGCGCTAGGGAACACTGAAGCTTTCTTT
TRBD2	.	17	TRBV7-7	TRBJ2-1	CASSPRLAGGSYNEQFF	TGTGCCAGCAGCCCCCGACTAGCGGGAGGAAGCTACAATGAGCAGTTCTTC
.	.	16	TRBV7-9	TRBJ1-3	CASSLGLAASGNTIYF	TGTGCCAGCAGCTTAGGCTTGGCGGCTTCTGGAAACACCATATATTTT
.	.	12	TRBV5-6	TRBJ1-2	CASSGENYGYTF	TGTGCCAGCTCCGGGGAAAACTATGGCTACACCTTC
.	.	14	TRBV23-1	TRBJ1-2	CASSQPDRTLGYTF	TGCGCCAGCAGTCAACCAGATCGTACCCTGGGCTACACCTTC
.	.	14	TRBV5-1	TRBJ2-7	CASSSTTLEDEQYF	TGCGCCAGCAGCTCTACCACGTTGGAGGACGAGCAGTACTTC
.	.	14	TRBV7-7	TRBJ1-1	CASSPWTENTEAFF	TGTGCTAGCAGCCCGTGGACAGAGAACACTGAAGCTTTCTTT
.	.	14	TRBV18	TRBJ2-5	CASSPLGGGETQYF	TGTGCCAGCTCACCTCTGGGGGGTGGAGAGACCCAGTACTTC
.	.	14	TRBV25-1	TRBJ2-5	CATMDPRGLETQYF	TGTGCCACTATGGACCCCAGAGGGTTGGAGACCCAGTACTTC
TRBD1	.	14	TRBV19	TRBJ1-2	CASRQQGARVGYTF	TGTGCCAGTCGTCAGCAGGGGGCGCGAGTTGGCTACACCTTC
TRBD1	.	17	TRBV7-9	TRBJ2-5	CASSPDAGTGYQETQYF	TGTGCCAGCAGCCCAGACGCCGGGACAGGGTACCAAGAGACCCAGTACTTC
TRBD1	.	15	TRBV9	TRBJ1-1	CASSVGTGGRSEAFF	TGTGCCAGCAGCGTGGGAACAGGGGGCAGGTCTGAAGCTTTCTTT
.	.	15	TRBV7-2	TRBJ1-4	CASSSGGRAERELFF	TGTGCCAGCAGCTCAGGCGGCAGGGCGGAGAGAGAACTGTTTTTT
TRBD1	.	18	TRBV7-2	TRBJ1-3	CASSRDRATLTLGNTIYF	TGTGCCAGCAGCCGGGACAGGGCCACCCTTACCTTAGGAAACACCATATATTTT
TRBD2	.	15	TRBV9	TRBJ2-2	CASSVGPGGGGELFF	TGTGCCAGCAGCGTAGGGCCCGGGGGGGGCGGGGAGCTGTTTTTT
TRBD1	.	16	TRBV28	TRBJ1-4	CASSPLPARGNEKLFF	TGTGCCAGCAGTCCCCTCCCGGCCAGGGGGAATGAAAAACTGTTTTTT
TRBD2	.	23	TRBV6-2/TRBV6-3	TRBJ2-1	CASSPRREGWVKSGRAPDNEQFF	TGTGCCAGCAGCCCCCGTCGGGAGGGATGGGTGAAAAGCGGGAGGGCCCCCGACAATGAGCAGTTCTTC
.	.	13	TRBV2	TRBJ1-1	CASSGDKNTEAFF	TGTGCCAGCAGTGGCGACAAAAACACTGAAGCTTTCTTT
TRBD2	.	14	TRBV2	TRBJ2-1	CASRRTSWYNEQFF	TGTGCCAGCAGGAGGACTAGCTGGTACAATGAGCAGTTCTTC
.	.	14	TRBV7-8	TRBJ2-7	CASSLGTLSYEQYF	TGTGCCAGCAGCTTAGGGACTCTCTCCTACGAGCAGTACTTC
.	.	18	TRBV18	TRBJ1-6	CASSPLAGRSSYNSPLHF	TGTGCCAGCTCACCCCTCGCTGGTCGGAGCTCCTATAATTCACCCCTCCACTTT
.	few	11	TRBV5-1	TRBJ2-5	CASSFEETQYF	TGCGCCAGCAGCTTTGAGGAGACCCAGTACTTC
TRBD1	.	14	TRBV19	TRBJ1-2	CASSIGTAVVGYTF	TGTGCCAGTAGTATTGGGACAGCGGTGGTAGGCTACACCTTC
TRBD1	.	14	TRBV11-2	TRBJ2-7	CASSFRDRGYEQYF	TGTGCCAGCAGCTTCCGGGACAGGGGCTACGAGCAGTACTTC
TRBD1	.	14	TRBV3-1/TRBV3-2	TRBJ1-5	CASSQSGGHQPQHF	TGTGCCAGCAGCCAATCAGGGGGTCATCAGCCCCAGCATTTT
TRBD2	.	15	TRBV5-1	TRBJ2-1	CASSRSLAIDNEQFF	TGCGCCAGCAGCCGATCACTAGCGATCGACAATGAGCAGTTCTTC
TRBD1	.	15	TRBV15	TRBJ2-7	CATSRQTGVGYEQYF	TGTGCCACCAGCAGACAGACAGGGGTAGGCTACGAGCAGTACTTC
.	.	14	TRBV9	TRBJ2-5	CASSVAAVTGTQYF	TGTGCCAGCAGCGTAGCAGCGGTTACGGGGACCCAGTACTTC
TRBD2	.	14	TRBV5-5	TRBJ2-7	CASNVAGGPREQYF	TGTGCCAGCAACGTAGCGGGAGGTCCGCGGGAGCAGTACTTC
.	.	16	TRBV7-9	TRBJ2-7	CASSLLPDSGGAEQYF	TGTGCCAGCAGCTTATTGCCCGACAGCGGAGGGGCCGAGCAGTACTTC
.	.	13	TRBV9	TRBJ1-5	CASSVAINQPQHF	TGTGCCAGCAGCGTAGCAATCAATCAGCCCCAGCATTTT
.	.	13	TRBV21-1	TRBJ1-4	CASSRDRNEKLFF	TGTGCCAGCAGCCGCGACAGGAATGAAAAACTGTTTTTT
.	.	13	TRBV10-3	TRBJ1-5	CAISEGAEQPQHF	TGTGCCATCAGTGAAGGAGCAGAACAGCCCCAGCATTTT
.	.	16	TRBV18	TRBJ1-1	CASSPKGLLLLTEAFF	TGTGCCAGCTCACCTAAGGGACTCCTACTTCTCACTGAAGCTTTCTTT
.	.	14	TRBV11-2	TRBJ2-2	CASSLGLVPGELFF	TGTGCCAGCAGCTTAGGCCTAGTCCCCGGGGAGCTGTTTTTT
TRBD2	.	16	TRBV11-3	TRBJ2-5	CASRNRLAGNQETQYF	TGTGCCAGCAGAAACCGACTAGCGGGGAATCAAGAGACCCAGTACTTC
TRBD1	.	13	TRBV12-3/TRBV12-4	TRBJ1-1	CASSLGGTGQAFF	TGTGCCAGCAGTTTAGGGGGGACAGGGCAAGCTTTCTTT